These 2 T cell receptor beta chains came from one sample sequenced in a study of cytomegalovirus exposure and HLA in healthy donors. The PCR was carried out with 60 Vbeta primers and 13 Jbeta primers. TCRdb keeps only in-frame clones here, not all; method: immunoSEQ multiplex PCR. Altogether about 150,000 clones are present, 50% to 75% being singletons, with the ten largest covering roughly 7%. The sample comprised PBMCs. These receptors all come from a woman in her sixties in good health and CMV-seropositive.

The V gene is TRBV14, the J gene TRBJ1-1, with D unresolved. The CDR3 totals 13 residues. Germline V gene data show CDR1 as SGHDN and CDR2 as FVKESK. The ends were cut back, 4 bases at V and 9 bases at J, with 15 bases in the middle. The CDR3 protein is CASSPRGQEKAFF. The CDR3 nucleotides are TGTGCCAGCAGCCCTAGAGGGCAGGAGAAAGCTTTCTTT.

This clone was observed a single time. V usage is TRBV30 and J usage is TRBJ2-1, with TRBD2 identical over 8 bases. This CDR3 spans 14 amino acids. Germline CDR1 GTSNPN, CDR2 SVGIG (reference sequence). With 2 bases clipped from V and 2 bases from J, the junction kept 2 bases outside the gene matches. CDR3 nucleotide sequence: TGTGCCTGGAGTAGCGGGGGTCCCTACAATGAGCAGTTCTTC. Protein product: CAWSSGGPYNEQFF.